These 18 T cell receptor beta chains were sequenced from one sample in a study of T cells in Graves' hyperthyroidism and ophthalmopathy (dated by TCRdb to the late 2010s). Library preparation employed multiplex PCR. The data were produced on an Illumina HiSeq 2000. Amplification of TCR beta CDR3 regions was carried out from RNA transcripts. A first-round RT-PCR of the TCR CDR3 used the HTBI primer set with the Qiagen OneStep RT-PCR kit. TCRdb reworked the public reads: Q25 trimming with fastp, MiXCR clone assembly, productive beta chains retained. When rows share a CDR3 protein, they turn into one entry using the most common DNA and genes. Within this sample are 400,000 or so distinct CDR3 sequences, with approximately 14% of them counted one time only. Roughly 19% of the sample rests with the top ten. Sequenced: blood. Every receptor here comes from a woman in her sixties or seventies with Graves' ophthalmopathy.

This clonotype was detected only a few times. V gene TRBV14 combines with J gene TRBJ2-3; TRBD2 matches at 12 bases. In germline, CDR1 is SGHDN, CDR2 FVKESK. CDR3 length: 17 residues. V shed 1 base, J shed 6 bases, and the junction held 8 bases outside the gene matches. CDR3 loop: CASSQALTSGRGDTQYF. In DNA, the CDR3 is TGTGCCAGCAGCCAAGCCCTGACTAGCGGGAGAGGGGATACGCAGTATTTT.

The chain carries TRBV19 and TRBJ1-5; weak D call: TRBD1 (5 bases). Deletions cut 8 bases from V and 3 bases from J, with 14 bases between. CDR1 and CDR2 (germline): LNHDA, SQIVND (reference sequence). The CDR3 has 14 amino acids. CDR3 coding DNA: TGTGCCAGTGATTGGGCAGGGCTCAATCAGCCCCAGCATTTT. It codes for CASDWAGLNQPQHF. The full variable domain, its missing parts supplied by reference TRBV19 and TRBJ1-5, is DGGITQSPKYLFRKEGQNVTLSCEQNLNHDAMYWYRQDPGQGLRLIYYSQIVNDFQKGDIAEGYSVSREKKESFPLTVTSAQKNPTAFYLCASDWAGLNQPQHFGDGTRLSIL.

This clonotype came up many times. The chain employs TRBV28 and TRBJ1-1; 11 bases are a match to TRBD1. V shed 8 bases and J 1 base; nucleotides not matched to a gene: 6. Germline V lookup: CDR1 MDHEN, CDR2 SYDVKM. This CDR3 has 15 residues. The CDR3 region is CASPGTGGPNTEAFF. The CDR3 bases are TGTGCCAGCCCCGGGACAGGGGGACCGAACACTGAAGCTTTCTTT.

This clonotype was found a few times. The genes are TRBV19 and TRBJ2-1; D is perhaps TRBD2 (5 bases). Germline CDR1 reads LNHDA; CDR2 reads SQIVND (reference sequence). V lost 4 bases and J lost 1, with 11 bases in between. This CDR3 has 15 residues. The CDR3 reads CASSSYGGSYNEQFF. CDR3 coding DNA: TGTGCCAGTAGTAGCTATGGAGGATCCTACAATGAGCAGTTCTTC.

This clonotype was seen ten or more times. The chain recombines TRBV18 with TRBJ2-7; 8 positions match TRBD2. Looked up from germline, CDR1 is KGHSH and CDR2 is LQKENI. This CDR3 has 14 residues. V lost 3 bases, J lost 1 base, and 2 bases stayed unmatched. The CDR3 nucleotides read TGTGCCAGCTCACCGGGACTAGGGTCCTACGAGCAGTACTTC. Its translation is CASSPGLGSYEQYF.

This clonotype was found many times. The CDR3 sequence: CASSPPGAGSRTQYF. Written as DNA, the CDR3 is TGTGCCAGCAGCCCGCCGGGAGCGGGGTCCAGGACCCAGTACTTC. The V gene is TRBV11-2, the J gene TRBJ2-5, with 7 bases lining up with TRBD2. Trimming took 5 bases from V and 7 from J; bases not matched to a gene: 13. Per germline, CDR1 SGHAT and CDR2 FQNNGV. CDR3 length equals 15 residues.

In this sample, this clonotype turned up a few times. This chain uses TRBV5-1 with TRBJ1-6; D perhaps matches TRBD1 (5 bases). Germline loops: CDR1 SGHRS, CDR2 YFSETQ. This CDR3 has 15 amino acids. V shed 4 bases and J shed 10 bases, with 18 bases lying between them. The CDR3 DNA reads TGCGCCAGCAGCCCTGAGGGGCTCATCTCATCACCCCTCCACTTT. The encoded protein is CASSPEGLISSPLHF.

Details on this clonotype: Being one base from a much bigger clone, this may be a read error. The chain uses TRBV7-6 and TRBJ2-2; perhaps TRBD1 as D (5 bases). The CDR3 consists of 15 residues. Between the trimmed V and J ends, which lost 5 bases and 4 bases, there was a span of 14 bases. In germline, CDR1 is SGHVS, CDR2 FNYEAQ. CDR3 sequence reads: CASSEPGMATGELFF. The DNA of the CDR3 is TGTGCCAGCAGCGAGCCAGGGATGGCCACCGGGGAGCTGTTTTTT.

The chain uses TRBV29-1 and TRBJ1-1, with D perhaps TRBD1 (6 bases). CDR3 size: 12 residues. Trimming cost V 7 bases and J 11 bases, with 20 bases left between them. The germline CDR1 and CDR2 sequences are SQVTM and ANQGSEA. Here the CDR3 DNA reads TGCAGCGCCCGGGACACCCAACCGCGGGCTTTCTTT. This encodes CSARDTQPRAFF. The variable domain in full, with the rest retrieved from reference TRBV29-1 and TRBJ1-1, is SAVISQKPSRDICQRGTSLTIQCQVDSQVTMMFWYRQQPGQSLTLIATANQGSEATYESGFVIDKFPISRPNLTFSTLTVSNMSPEDSSIYLCSARDTQPRAFFGQGTRLTVV.

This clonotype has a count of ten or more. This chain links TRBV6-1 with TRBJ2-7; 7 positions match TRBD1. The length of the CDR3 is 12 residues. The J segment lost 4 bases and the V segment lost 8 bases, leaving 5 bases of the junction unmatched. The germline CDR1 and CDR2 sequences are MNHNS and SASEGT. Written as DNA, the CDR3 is TGTGCCAGCCGTAACAGGGGTTACGAGCAGTACTTC. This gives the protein CASRNRGYEQYF.

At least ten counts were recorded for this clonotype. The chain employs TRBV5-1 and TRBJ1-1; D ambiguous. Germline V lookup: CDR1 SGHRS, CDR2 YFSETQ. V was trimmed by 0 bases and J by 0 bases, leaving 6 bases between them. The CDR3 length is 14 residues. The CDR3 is CASSLDQVNTEAFF. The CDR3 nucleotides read TGCGCCAGCAGCTTGGACCAGGTGAACACTGAAGCTTTCTTT.

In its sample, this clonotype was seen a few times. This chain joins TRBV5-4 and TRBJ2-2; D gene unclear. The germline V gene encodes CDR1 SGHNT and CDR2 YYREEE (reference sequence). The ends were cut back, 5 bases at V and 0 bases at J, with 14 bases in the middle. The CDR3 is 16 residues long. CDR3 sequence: CASSKSRMANTGELFF. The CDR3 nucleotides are TGTGCCAGCAGTAAAAGCCGGATGGCGAACACCGGGGAGCTGTTTTTT.

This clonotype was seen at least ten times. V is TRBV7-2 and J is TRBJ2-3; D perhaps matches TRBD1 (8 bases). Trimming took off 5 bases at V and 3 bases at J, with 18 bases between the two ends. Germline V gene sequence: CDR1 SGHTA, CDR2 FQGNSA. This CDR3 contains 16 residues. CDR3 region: CASSQGASGLTDTQYF. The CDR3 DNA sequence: TGTGCCAGCAGCCAGGGGGCTAGCGGCCTAACAGATACGCAGTATTTT.

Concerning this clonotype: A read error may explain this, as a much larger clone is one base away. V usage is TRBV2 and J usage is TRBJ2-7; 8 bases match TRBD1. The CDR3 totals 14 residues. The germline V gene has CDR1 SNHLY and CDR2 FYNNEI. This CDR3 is CASSPLTGVGEQCF. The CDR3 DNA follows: TGTGCCAGCAGTCCCCTGACAGGGGTGGGCGAGCAGTGCTTC.

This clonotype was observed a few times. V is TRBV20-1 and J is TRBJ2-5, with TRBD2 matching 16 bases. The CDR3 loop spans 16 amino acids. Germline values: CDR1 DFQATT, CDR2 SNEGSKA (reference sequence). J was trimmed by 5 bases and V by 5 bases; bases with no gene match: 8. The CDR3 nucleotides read TGCAGTGCTGACCCGGGACTAGCGGGGGGGGTGGAGACCCAGTACTTC. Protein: CSADPGLAGGVETQYF.

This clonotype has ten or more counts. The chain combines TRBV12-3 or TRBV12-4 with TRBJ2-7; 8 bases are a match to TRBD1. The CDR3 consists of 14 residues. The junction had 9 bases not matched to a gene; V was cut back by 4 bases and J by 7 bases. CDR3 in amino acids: CASSYDGRGLEQYF. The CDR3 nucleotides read TGTGCCAGCAGTTACGATGGCAGGGGGCTTGAGCAGTACTTC.

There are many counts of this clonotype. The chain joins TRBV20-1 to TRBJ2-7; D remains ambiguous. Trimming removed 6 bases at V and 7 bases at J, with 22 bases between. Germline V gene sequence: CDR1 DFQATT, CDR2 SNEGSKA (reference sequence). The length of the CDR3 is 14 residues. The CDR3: CSATPGAVGFEQYF. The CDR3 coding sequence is TGCAGTGCGACCCCAGGTGCTGTCGGGTTTGAGCAGTACTTC.

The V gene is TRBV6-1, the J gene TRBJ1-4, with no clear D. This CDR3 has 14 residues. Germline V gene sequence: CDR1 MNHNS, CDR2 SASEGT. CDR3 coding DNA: TGTGCAACCAAACCCGGATGGGCTAATGAAAAACTGTTTTTT. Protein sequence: CATKPGWANEKLFF.